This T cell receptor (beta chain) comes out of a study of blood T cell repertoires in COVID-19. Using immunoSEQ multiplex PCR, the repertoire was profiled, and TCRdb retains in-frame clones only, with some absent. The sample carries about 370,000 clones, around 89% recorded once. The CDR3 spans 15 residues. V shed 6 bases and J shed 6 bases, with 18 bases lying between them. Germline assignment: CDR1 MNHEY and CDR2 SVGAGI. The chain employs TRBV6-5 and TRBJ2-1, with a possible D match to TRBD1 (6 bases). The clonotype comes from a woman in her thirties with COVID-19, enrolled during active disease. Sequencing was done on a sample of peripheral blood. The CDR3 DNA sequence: TGTGCCAGCAGAGCTGGGGGCCTTGTTTCCAATGAGCAGTTCTTC. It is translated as CASRAGGLVSNEQFF.